A single sample gave rise to the 25 T cell receptor beta chains below, sequenced in a study of cytomegalovirus exposure and HLA in healthy donors (dated by TCRdb to 2016 to 2017). Library method: the immunoSEQ multiplex PCR assay. The multiplex PCR relied on a mix of 60 forward primers for TCR Vbeta segments and 13 reverse primers for TCR Jbeta segments. TCRdb limited this immuneACCESS table to in-frame rearrangements with V and J called. A share of clones is missing; checked studies link under half to unresolved V genes, and the rest is unexplained. The table for this sample lists 90,000 to 95,000 clones; 65% to 85% of them were counted only once. Of the sample, approximately 2% falls within the top ten clones. Sequences were obtained from PBMCs. The receptors come from a man aged 18 to 29 in good health and CMV-seronegative.

V usage is TRBV27 and J usage is TRBJ2-7; possible D gene TRBD2, 7 bases. The germline V and J ends were trimmed by 0 bases and 7 bases, with 28 bases remaining between them. Germline CDR1 reads MNHEY; CDR2 reads SMNVEV (reference sequence). The CDR3 sequence is 19 residues long. The CDR3 region is CASSLSGGRAGQKGQEQYF. DNA of the CDR3: TGTGCCAGCAGTTTATCGGGAGGGAGGGCAGGACAGAAGGGACAAGAGCAGTACTTC.

The chain has TRBV5-6 and TRBJ1-2, with 9 bases identical to TRBD1. The CDR3 runs 13 residues. Germline assignment: CDR1 SGHDT and CDR2 YYEEEE. Unmatched junction bases numbered 2, after V lost 0 bases and J lost 8 bases. This chain's CDR3 is CASSLVTGGGYTF. The CDR3 DNA sequence: TGTGCCAGCAGCTTGGTTACAGGGGGCGGCTACACCTTC.

The chain combines TRBV6-5 with TRBJ2-5; D uncertain. Judging by the DNA end, TRBJ2-7 fits better; the J call may be wrong. The CDR3 has 15 residues. Germline V gene data show CDR1 as MNHEY and CDR2 as SVGAGI. CDR3 sequence (DNA): TGTGCCAGCAGTTACTCCGACACACCACCTTACGAGCAGTACTTC. Translated: CASSYSDTPPYEQYF.

The chain uses TRBV5-1 and TRBJ2-1, with 9 bases matching TRBD2. This CDR3 has 13 residues. The germline V gene has CDR1 SGHRS and CDR2 YFSETQ. Trimming cost V 2 bases and J 10 bases; bases outside gene matches: 4. The DNA of the CDR3 is TGCGCCAGCAGCTTTTCTACTAGCGGGGAGCAGTTCTTC. This gives the protein CASSFSTSGEQFF.

This clone was seen once. J is TRBJ1-1 and V is TRBV7-3; TRBD1 is a possible D gene (5 bases). The V end lost 0 bases, the J end lost 4 bases, and 9 bases lay between the germline ends. From germline, CDR1 is SGHTA and CDR2 FQGTGA. The CDR3 extends over 14 amino acids. CDR3 protein: CASSLTDQGTEAFF. CDR3 nucleotides: TGTGCCAGCAGCTTAACCGATCAGGGCACTGAAGCTTTCTTT.

This sequence joins TRBV7-3 and TRBJ2-5, with a weak D call TRBD1 (5 bases). The CDR3 is 13 residues long. CDR1 is SGHTA, CDR2 FQGTGA, per germline. Trimming removed 5 bases at V and 2 bases at J, with 9 bases between. The CDR3 bases are TGTGCCAGCAGCAGACAGCCGCAAGAGACCCAGTACTTC. As protein: CASSRQPQETQYF.

The chain has TRBV30 and TRBJ2-5; D may be TRBD1 (6 bases). The CDR3 totals 12 residues. Germline CDR1 GTSNPN, CDR2 SVGIG (reference sequence). Deletions cut 4 bases from V and 4 bases from J, with 10 bases between. The CDR3 spells CAWTQGGETQYF. The CDR3, as DNA: TGTGCCTGGACCCAAGGGGGAGAGACCCAGTACTTC.

With respect to this clone: The junction does not match germline at one end; this may be a read error. The chain combines TRBV5-1 with TRBJ1-1; TRBD1 agrees at 9 bases. Germline loops: CDR1 SGHRS, CDR2 YFSETQ. The CDR3 has 15 amino acids. Written as DNA, the CDR3 is TGCGCCAGCAGCTCAGGGACAGGGAAAAACAATGAAGCTTTCTTT. Amino acid sequence: CASSSGTGKNNEAFF. Using reference TRBV5-1 and TRBJ1-1 for the parts outside the CDR3, the full variable domain is KAGVTQTPRYLIKTRGQQVTLSCSPISGHRSVSWYQQTPGQGLQFLFEYFSETQRNKGNFPGRFSGRQFSNSRSEMNVSTLELGDSALYLCASSSGTGKNNEAFFGQGTRLTVV.

The chain is built from TRBV19 and TRBJ2-7, with TRBD2 as a possible D gene (5 bases). The CDR3 length is 15 residues. With 4 bases removed from V and 3 bases from J, the gap between germline ends came to 16 bases. The germline V gene encodes CDR1 LNHDA and CDR2 SQIVND (reference sequence). The CDR3 DNA is TGTGCCAGTAGTAAGATGGGGAGCCTTCTCTACGAGCAGTACTTC. Translated, it gives CASSKMGSLLYEQYF.

The chain joins TRBV5-1 to TRBJ2-1, with D perhaps TRBD2 (5 bases). Deletions cut 7 bases from V and 2 bases from J, with 16 bases between. CDR1 is SGHRS and CDR2 is YFSETQ in the germline V gene. This CDR3 contains 15 residues. CDR3 sequence (DNA): TGCGCCAGCGCTGAGCAGGAGGCTACCTACAATGAGCAGTTCTTC. Amino acid sequence: CASAEQEATYNEQFF.

This clone showed up just once. This chain links TRBV28 with TRBJ2-4; TRBD1 aligns across 9 bases. This CDR3 comprises 19 residues. V dropped 3 bases and J dropped 0; count of bases not matched to a gene: 12. CDR1 and CDR2 (germline): MDHEN, SYDVKM. For the CDR3, the DNA is TGTGCCAGCAGTTTGGGGCCTCCCGGGACAGGGCTAGCCAAAAACATTCAGTACTTC. Protein: CASSLGPPGTGLAKNIQYF. The whole variable domain, remainder taken from reference TRBV28 and TRBJ2-4, is DVKVTQSSRYLVKRTGEKVFLECVQDMDHENMFWYRQDPGLGLRLIYFSYDVKMKEKGDIPEGYSVSREKKERFSLILESASTNQTSMYLCASSLGPPGTGLAKNIQYFGAGTRLSVL.

This CDR3 reads CASRSSGGAYNEQFF. In DNA form, the CDR3 reads TGTGCCAGCAGATCCAGCGGGGGGGCCTACAATGAGCAGTTCTTC. V usage is TRBV4-2 and J usage is TRBJ2-1, with 10 bases aligning to TRBD2. The ends lost 6 bases at V and 2 bases at J; junction bases unmatched: 4. The CDR3 consists of 15 residues. Per germline, CDR1 LGHNA and CDR2 YNFKEQ.

The chain combines TRBV6-7 with TRBJ2-7; D uncertain. TRBV6-7 is recorded as an ORF, its role being uncertain. V dropped 8 bases and J dropped 0 bases, with 11 bases sitting between them. The CDR3 runs to 13 residues. The CDR3 DNA is TGTGCCAGCGTCCGGTGGAGCTCCTACGAGCAGTACTTC. Translating it yields CASVRWSSYEQYF.

The chain carries TRBV7-6 and TRBJ2-5; 10 positions agree with TRBD2. The J call may be mistaken, given a closer DNA end match to TRBJ2-7. This CDR3 contains 17 residues. Germline V gives CDR1 SGHVS, CDR2 FNYEAQ. The CDR3 sequence is CASSPAGGHRMGYEQYF. As DNA, the CDR3 is TGTGCCAGCAGCCCAGCGGGGGGGCATCGCATGGGGTACGAGCAGTACTTC.

The V and J genes are TRBV5-1 and TRBJ2-3; 8 bases are a match to TRBD1. In germline, CDR1 is SGHRS, CDR2 YFSETQ. The V and J ends lost 4 bases and 12 bases, in that order; junction bases with no gene match: 7. The CDR3 has 12 residues. CDR3 in DNA: TGCGCCAGCAGCCCTGACAGGGGAGATCAGTATTTT. This gives the protein CASSPDRGDQYF.

This clone is a singleton in its sample. The J gene is TRBJ2-1, the V gene TRBV5-8; D possibly corresponds to TRBD2 (5 bases). Germline CDR1 reads SGHTS; CDR2 reads YDEGEE. The CDR3 covers 15 residues. V lost 2 bases and J lost 3, with 12 bases in between. CDR3 in amino acids: CASSFTGMVYNEQFF. CDR3 nucleotides: TGTGCCAGCAGCTTCACGGGGATGGTCTACAATGAGCAGTTCTTC. Full variable domain (rest looked up from reference TRBV5-8 and TRBJ2-1): EAGVTQSPTHLIKTRGQQATLRCSPISGHTSVYWYQQALGLGLQFLLWYDEGEERNRGNFPPRFSGRQFPNYSSELNVNALELEDSALYLCASSFTGMVYNEQFFGPGTRLTVL.

The chain joins TRBV6-5 to TRBJ1-5; no clear D. Germline values: CDR1 MNHEY, CDR2 SVGAGI. The CDR3 is 16 amino acids. The V end was cut by 0 bases, the J end by 9 bases, with 18 bases between. In DNA, the CDR3 is TGTGCCAGCAGTTACTCGGGATCTCCAGACTACAGGCCCCAGCATTTT. Translated, it gives CASSYSGSPDYRPQHF.

The V and J genes are TRBV19 and TRBJ2-3; possible D gene TRBD2, 5 bases. The germline CDR1 and CDR2 sequences are LNHDA and SQIVND (reference sequence). The CDR3 runs 15 residues. V gave up 6 bases and J gave up 4 bases, with 17 bases separating them. CDR3 protein: CASSPQAVVPDTQYF. CDR3 in DNA: TGTGCCAGTAGCCCCCAAGCGGTGGTCCCAGATACGCAGTATTTT.

The genes are TRBV4-2 and TRBJ2-7; D is unresolved. V lost 4 bases and J lost 5, with 21 bases in between. Germline V CDR1 and CDR2: LGHNA, YNFKEQ. The length of the CDR3 is 16 residues. This CDR3 is CASSPSGSEVSDEQYF. Written as DNA, the CDR3 is TGTGCCAGCAGCCCCAGTGGTTCCGAAGTCAGCGACGAGCAGTACTTC.

This chain connects TRBV5-6 to TRBJ1-6, with a possible D match to TRBD1 (5 bases). The CDR3 is 12 amino acids. V shed 2 bases and J shed 10 bases, with 7 bases lying between them. Germline V CDR1 and CDR2: SGHDT, YYEEEE. CDR3 in amino acids: CASSLGESPLHF. DNA of the CDR3: TGTGCCAGCAGCTTAGGGGAATCACCCCTCCACTTT.

V is TRBV5-1 and J is TRBJ1-5; D may be TRBD1 (6 bases). The ends were cut back, 0 bases at V and 6 bases at J, with 16 bases in the middle. The CDR3 is made up of 16 amino acids. Germline loops: CDR1 SGHRS, CDR2 YFSETQ. CDR3 in amino acids: CASSLEPTGLGQPQHF. The DNA for the CDR3 is TGCGCCAGCAGCTTGGAGCCTACAGGGTTGGGTCAGCCCCAGCATTTT. Full variable domain (outside the CDR3, taken from reference TRBV5-1 and TRBJ1-5): KAGVTQTPRYLIKTRGQQVTLSCSPISGHRSVSWYQQTPGQGLQFLFEYFSETQRNKGNFPGRFSGRQFSNSRSEMNVSTLELGDSALYLCASSLEPTGLGQPQHFGDGTRLSIL.

CDR3 nucleotide sequence: TGCAGTGGAGTGAGTACAGATACGCAGTATTTT. As protein: CSGVSTDTQYF. The chain uses TRBV20-1 and TRBJ2-3; D call uncertain. The CDR3 contains 11 residues. The germline CDR1 and CDR2 sequences are DFQATT and SNEGSKA (reference sequence). V was cut by 7 bases and J by 3 bases, with 8 bases left in between.

The rearrangement links TRBV11-2 to TRBJ1-1, with D possibly matching TRBD1 (5 bases). The CDR3 has 14 amino acids. From germline, CDR1 is SGHAT and CDR2 FQNNGV. V gave up 4 bases and J gave up 1 base, with 10 bases separating them. The DNA for the CDR3 is TGTGCCAGCAGCTCAATAGACAGGAACACTGAAGCTTTCTTT. Its protein product is CASSSIDRNTEAFF.

This clone was detected a few times. This sequence joins TRBV30 and TRBJ1-1; no definite D call. V was clipped by 2 bases and J by 1 base, with 5 bases between them. CDR3 length: 12 amino acids. Germline V lookup: CDR1 GTSNPN, CDR2 SVGIG (reference sequence). The DNA for the CDR3 is TGTGCCTGGAGTTCGTGGAACACTGAAGCTTTCTTT. It codes for CAWSSWNTEAFF.

The genes are TRBV19 and TRBJ2-7; weak D call: TRBD2 (7 bases). Between the trimmed V and J ends, which lost 0 bases and 7 bases, there was a span of 25 bases. The CDR3 runs to 18 residues. Germline CDR1 reads LNHDA; CDR2 reads SQIVND (reference sequence). CDR3 region: CASSIDRFGGGRFGEQYF. The CDR3 nucleotides read TGTGCCAGTAGTATAGATCGATTCGGCGGGGGCCGTTTCGGGGAGCAGTACTTC.